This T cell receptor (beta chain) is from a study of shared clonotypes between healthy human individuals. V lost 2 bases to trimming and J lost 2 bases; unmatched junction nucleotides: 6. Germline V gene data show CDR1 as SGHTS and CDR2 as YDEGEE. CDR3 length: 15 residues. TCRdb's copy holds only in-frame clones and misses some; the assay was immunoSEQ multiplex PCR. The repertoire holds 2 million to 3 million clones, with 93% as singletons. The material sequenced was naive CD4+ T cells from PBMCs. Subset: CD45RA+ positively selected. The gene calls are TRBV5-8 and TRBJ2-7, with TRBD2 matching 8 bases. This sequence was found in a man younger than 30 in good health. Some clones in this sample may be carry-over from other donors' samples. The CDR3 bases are TGTGCCAGCAGCTTACAACCGGGACTAGCCTACGAGCAGTACTTC. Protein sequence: CASSLQPGLAYEQYF.